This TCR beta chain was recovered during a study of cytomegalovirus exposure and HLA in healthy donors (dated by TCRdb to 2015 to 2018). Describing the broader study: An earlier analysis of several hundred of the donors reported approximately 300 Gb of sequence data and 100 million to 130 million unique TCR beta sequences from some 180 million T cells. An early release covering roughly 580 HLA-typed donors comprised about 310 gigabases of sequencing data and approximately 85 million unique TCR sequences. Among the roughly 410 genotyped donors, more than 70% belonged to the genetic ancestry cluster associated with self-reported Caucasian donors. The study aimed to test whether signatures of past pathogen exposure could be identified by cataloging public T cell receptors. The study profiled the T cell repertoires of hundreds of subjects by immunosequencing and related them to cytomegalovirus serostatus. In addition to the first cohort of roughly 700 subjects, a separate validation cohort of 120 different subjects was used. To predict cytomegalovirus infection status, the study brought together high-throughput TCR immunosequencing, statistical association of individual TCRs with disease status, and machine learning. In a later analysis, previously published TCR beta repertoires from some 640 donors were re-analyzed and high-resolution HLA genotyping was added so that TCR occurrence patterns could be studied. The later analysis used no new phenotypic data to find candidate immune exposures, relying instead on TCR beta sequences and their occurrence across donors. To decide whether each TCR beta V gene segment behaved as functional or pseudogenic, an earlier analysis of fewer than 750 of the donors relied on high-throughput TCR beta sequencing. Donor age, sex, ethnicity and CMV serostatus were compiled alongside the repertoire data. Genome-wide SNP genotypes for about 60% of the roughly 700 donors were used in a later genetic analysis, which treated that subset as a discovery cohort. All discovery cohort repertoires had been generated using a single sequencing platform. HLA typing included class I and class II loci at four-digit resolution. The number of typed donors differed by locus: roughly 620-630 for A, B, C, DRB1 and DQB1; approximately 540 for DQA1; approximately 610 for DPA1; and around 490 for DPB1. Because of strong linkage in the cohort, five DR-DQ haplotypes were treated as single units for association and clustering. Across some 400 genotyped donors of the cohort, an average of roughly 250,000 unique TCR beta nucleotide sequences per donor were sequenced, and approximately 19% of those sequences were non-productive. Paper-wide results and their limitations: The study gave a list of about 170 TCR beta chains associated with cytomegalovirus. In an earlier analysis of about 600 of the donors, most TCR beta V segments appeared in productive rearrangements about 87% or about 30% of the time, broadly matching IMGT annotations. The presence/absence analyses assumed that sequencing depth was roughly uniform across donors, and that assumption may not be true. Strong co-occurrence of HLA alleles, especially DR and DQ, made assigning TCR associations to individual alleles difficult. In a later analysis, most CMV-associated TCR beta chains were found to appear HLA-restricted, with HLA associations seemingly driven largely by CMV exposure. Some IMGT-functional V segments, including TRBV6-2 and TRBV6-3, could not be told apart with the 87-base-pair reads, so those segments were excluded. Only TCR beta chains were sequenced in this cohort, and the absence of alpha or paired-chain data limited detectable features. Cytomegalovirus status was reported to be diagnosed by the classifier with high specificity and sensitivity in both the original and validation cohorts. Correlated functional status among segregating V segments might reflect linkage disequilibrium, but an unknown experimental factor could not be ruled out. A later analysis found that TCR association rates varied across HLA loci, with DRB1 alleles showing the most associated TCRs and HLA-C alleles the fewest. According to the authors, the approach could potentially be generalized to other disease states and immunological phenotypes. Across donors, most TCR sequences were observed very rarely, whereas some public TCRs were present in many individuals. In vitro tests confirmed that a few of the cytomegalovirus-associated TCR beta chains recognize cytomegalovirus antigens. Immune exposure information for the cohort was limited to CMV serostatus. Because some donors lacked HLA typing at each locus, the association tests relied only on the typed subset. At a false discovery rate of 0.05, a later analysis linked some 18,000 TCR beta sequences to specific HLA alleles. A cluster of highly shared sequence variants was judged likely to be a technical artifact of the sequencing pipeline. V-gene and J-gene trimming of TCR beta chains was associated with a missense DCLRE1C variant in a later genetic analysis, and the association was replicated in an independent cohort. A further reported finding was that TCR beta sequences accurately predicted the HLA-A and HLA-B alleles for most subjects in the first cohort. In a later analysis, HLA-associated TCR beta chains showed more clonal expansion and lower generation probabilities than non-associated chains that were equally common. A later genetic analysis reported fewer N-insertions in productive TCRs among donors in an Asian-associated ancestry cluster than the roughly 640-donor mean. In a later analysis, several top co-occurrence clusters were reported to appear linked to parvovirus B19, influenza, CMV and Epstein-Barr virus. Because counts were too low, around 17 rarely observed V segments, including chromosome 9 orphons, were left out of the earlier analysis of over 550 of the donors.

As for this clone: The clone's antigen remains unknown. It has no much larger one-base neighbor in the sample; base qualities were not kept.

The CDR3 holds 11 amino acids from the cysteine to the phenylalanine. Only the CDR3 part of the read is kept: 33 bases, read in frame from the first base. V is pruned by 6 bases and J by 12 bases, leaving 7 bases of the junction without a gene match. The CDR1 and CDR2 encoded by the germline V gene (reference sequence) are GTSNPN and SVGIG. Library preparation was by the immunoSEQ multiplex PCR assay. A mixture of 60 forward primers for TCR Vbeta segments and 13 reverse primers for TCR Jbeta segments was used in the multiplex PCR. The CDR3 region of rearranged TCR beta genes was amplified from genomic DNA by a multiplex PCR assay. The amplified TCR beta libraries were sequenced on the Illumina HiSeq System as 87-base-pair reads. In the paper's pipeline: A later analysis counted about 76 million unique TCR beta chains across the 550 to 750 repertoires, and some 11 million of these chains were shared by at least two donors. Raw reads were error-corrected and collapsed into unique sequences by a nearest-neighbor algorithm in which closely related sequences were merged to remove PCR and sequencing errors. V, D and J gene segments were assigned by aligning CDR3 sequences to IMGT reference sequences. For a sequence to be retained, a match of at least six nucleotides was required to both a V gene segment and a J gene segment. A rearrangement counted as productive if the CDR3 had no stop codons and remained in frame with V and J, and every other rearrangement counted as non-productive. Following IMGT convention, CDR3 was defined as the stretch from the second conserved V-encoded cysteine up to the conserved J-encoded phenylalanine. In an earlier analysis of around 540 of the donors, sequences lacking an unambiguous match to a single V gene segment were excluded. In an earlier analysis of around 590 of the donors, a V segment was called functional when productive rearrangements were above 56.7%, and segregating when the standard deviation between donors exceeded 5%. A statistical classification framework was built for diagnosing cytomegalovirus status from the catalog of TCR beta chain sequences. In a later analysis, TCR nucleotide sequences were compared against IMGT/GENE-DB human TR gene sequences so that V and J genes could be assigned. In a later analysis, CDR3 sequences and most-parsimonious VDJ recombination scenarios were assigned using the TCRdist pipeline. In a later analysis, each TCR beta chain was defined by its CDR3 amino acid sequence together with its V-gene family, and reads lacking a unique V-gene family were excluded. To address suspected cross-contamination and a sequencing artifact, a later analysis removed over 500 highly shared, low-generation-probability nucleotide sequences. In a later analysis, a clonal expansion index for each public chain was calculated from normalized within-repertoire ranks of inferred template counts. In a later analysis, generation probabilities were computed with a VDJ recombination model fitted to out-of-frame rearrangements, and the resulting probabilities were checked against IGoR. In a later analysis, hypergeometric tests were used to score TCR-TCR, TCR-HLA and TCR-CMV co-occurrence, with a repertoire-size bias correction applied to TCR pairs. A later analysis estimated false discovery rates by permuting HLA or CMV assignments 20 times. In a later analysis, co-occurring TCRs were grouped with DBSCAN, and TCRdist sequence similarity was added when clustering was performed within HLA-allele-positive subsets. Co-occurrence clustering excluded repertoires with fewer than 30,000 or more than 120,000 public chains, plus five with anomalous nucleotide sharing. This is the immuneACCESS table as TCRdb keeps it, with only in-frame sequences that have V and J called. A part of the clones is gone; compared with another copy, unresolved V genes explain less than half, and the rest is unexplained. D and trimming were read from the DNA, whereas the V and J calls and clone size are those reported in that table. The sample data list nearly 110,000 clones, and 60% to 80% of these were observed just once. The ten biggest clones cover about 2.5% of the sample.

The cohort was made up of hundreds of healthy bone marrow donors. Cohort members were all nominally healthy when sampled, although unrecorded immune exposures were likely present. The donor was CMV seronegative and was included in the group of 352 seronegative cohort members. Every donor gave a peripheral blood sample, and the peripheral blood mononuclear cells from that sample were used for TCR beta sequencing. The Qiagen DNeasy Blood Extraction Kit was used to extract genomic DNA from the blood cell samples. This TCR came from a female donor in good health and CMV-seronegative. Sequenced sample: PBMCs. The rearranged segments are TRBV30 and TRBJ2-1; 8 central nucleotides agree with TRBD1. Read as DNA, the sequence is TGTGCCTGCAGACAGGGGTGGGTGCAGTTCTTC. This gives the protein CACRQGWVQFF.